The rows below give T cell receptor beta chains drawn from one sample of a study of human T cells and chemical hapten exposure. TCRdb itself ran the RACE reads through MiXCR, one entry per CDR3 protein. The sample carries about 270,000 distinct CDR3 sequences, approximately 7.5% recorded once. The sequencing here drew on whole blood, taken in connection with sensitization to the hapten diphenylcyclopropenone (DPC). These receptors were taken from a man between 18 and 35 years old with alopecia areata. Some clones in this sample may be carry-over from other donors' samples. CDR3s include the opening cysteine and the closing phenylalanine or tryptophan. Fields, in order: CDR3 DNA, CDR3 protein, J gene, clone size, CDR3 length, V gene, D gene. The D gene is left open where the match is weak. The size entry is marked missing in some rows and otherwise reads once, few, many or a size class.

TGTGCCAGCAGCGTAGGGGGCGGGCTAAGCACAGATACGCAGTATTTT CASSVGGGLSTDTQYF TRBJ2-3 . 16 TRBV9 .
TGTGCCACCCTGGGGGTAACAGCAAATCAGCCCCAGCATTTT CATLGVTANQPQHF TRBJ1-5 . 14 TRBV6-2/TRBV6-3 .
TGTGCCAGCAGCAAGACTGGACAGGGCTTCACAGATACGCAGTATTTT CASSKTGQGFTDTQYF TRBJ2-3 . 16 TRBV7-8 TRBD1
TGTGCCATCAGTAGGGGGGATTCTTCAGATACGCAGTATTTT CAISRGDSSDTQYF TRBJ2-3 few 14 TRBV10-3 .
TGTGCCAGTCGACCCCGGGACAGGGTGAGAGATACGCAGTATTTT CASRPRDRVRDTQYF TRBJ2-3 few 15 TRBV6-1 TRBD1
TGTGCCAGCAGCTCCGGGACTAACTATGGCTACACCTTC CASSSGTNYGYTF TRBJ1-2 few 13 TRBV7-2 .
TGTGCCAGCAGAACGACTAGATTTGGTGAAGCTTTCTTT CASRTTRFGEAFF TRBJ1-1 many 13 TRBV27 .
TGTGCCAGCAGTTACCGGGACTACAATGAGCAGTTCTTC CASSYRDYNEQFF TRBJ2-1 . 13 TRBV6-2/TRBV6-3 .
TGCGCCAGCAGCTTGATCCCAGGGGGCACTGAAGCTTTCTTT CASSLIPGGTEAFF TRBJ1-1 . 14 TRBV5-1 TRBD1
TGTGCCAGCAGAACCGGTCAGGGCACTGAAGCTTTCTTT CASRTGQGTEAFF TRBJ1-1 few 13 TRBV6-2/TRBV6-3 .
TGCAGCGTCCAAGGCACTTCCCGTGGCTATGGCTACACCTTC CSVQGTSRGYGYTF TRBJ1-2 many 14 TRBV29-1 .
TGTGCCACGACGGGACAGATGAACACTGAAGCTTTCTTT CATTGQMNTEAFF TRBJ1-1 . 13 TRBV6-2/TRBV6-3 TRBD1
TGTGCCAGCAGCTCCCGACAGCAGCCCCAGCATTTT CASSSRQQPQHF TRBJ1-5 . 12 TRBV7-2 .
TGTGCCAGCAGACCCGACAGGGCAAATCAGCCCCAGCATTTT CASRPDRANQPQHF TRBJ1-5 . 14 TRBV6-2/TRBV6-3 TRBD1
TGCAGTGCTAGACCAGGTTACTCTGGAAACACCATATATTTT CSARPGYSGNTIYF TRBJ1-3 . 14 TRBV20-1 .
TGTGCCAGCAGCCCAGACAGGGGGGCTAGCGCAGACGAGCAGTACTTC CASSPDRGASADEQYF TRBJ2-7 few 16 TRBV4-2 TRBD1
TGTGCCAGCAGTGAACGGGACAGGGGGCGCACTGAAGCTTTCTTT CASSERDRGRTEAFF TRBJ1-1 few 15 TRBV25-1 TRBD1
TGCAGCGTTGATGACAGGGGAGCTTATACGCAGTATTTT CSVDDRGAYTQYF TRBJ2-3 few 13 TRBV29-1 TRBD1
TGTGCCAGCAGTTCTAGTAGCGGGGGAGGTTTAGACACGCAGTATTTT CASSSSSGGGLDTQYF TRBJ2-3 few 16 TRBV6-5 TRBD2
TGCGCCAGCAGCTTGAACAGATTCAACGACTATGGCTACACCTTC CASSLNRFNDYGYTF TRBJ1-2 . 15 TRBV5-1 .
TGTGCCAGCAGTTTGGGTTTTCGCGAGACCCAGTACTTC CASSLGFRETQYF TRBJ2-5 . 13 TRBV27 .
TGCAGTGCTAGAGATGCGGAGAGCAATCAGCCCCAGCATTTT CSARDAESNQPQHF TRBJ1-5 few 14 TRBV20-1 .
TGCGCCAGCAGCGTCAGACTAGCGGGACTCTTCCTCCACTCTTTAAACACCGGGGAGCTGTTTTTT CASSVRLAGLFLHSLNTGELFF TRBJ2-2 . 22 TRBV5-1 TRBD2
TGTGCCAGCAGCCGGGGGAGTTACAATGAGCAGTTCTTC CASSRGSYNEQFF TRBJ2-1 many 13 TRBV3-1 .
TGCGCCAGCAGCTTGGCGCCGGTGAACACTGAAGCTTTCTTT CASSLAPVNTEAFF TRBJ1-1 many 14 TRBV5-1 .
TGCGCCAGCAGCTTGGAATCCAGTTTGAACACTGAAGCTTTCTTT CASSLESSLNTEAFF TRBJ1-1 . 15 TRBV5-1 .
TGTGCCAGCAAGGAACAGGGGAGCTATAATTCACCCCTCCACTTT CASKEQGSYNSPLHF TRBJ1-6 many 15 TRBV6-5 TRBD1